This T cell receptor beta chain originates from a study of early stage breast cancer tumors. Only in-frame clones appear in the TCRdb table, and some are missing; sequencing was by immunoSEQ multiplex PCR. The top ten hold roughly 3% of the sample, which has about 51,000 clones, around 80% seen once. V lost 4 bases to trimming and J lost 7 bases; unmatched junction nucleotides: 5. This CDR3 comprises 14 residues. Germline V gives CDR1 SGHAT, CDR2 FQNNGV. Worth noting for this clone: What it binds is unknown.

Points from the study as a whole: Commonly generated sequences made up most enriched TCRB sequences shared between patients.

This clonotype was sampled from a person in their 40s with breast cancer. The chain joins TRBV11-2 to TRBJ2-1; 9 nucleotides align to TRBD2. The specimen sequenced was blood. The CDR3 spells CASSSGTSRNEQFF. CDR3 nucleotides: TGTGCCAGCAGCTCGGGGACTAGCCGGAATGAGCAGTTCTTC.